This entry is about one T cell receptor (beta chain). Its antigen is still unknown. V gave up 7 bases and J gave up 8 bases, with 18 bases separating them. Germline values: CDR1 MNHEY, CDR2 SVGEGT. The CDR3 extends over 14 amino acids. This entry is derived from a study of blood T cells in healthy people across ages. General observations from the study: Age showed a roughly linear inverse relationship with TCR beta diversity per million T cells.

A second about 6 to 11 cycle PCR used barcoded and J-beta primers. TCRdb recomputed calls from the 5' RACE reads with MiXCR, one row per CDR3 protein. This sample yields 1.5 million to 2 million distinct CDR3 sequences, of which approximately 39% are seen a single time; 20% to 25% belongs to the top ten. The extraction recovered at least 5.5 micrograms of total RNA per sample. The rearrangement links TRBV6-2 or TRBV6-3 to TRBJ2-1, with no clear D. The sample consisted of blood. The TCR sequence derives from a human donor in good health. This CDR3 reads CASTATLRAYEQFF. The CDR3 DNA sequence: TGTGCCAGCACCGCCACCCTTCGGGCGTATGAGCAGTTCTTC.